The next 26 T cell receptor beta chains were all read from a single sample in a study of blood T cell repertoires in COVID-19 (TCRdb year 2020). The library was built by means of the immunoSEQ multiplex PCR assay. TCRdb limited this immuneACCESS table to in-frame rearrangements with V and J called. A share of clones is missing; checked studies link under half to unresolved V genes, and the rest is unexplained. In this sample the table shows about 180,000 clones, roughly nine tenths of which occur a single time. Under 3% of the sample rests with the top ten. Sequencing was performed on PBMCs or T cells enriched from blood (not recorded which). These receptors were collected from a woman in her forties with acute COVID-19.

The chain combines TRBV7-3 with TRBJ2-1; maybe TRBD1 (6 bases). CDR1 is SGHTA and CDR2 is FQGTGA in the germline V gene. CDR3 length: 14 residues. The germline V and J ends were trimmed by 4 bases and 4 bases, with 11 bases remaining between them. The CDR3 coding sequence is TGTGCCAGCAGCTCCTCAGGGGAATACAATGAGCAGTTCTTC. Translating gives CASSSSGEYNEQFF.

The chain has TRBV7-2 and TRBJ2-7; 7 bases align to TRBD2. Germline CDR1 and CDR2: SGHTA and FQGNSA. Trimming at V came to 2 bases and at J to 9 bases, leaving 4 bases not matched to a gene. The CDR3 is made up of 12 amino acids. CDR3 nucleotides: TGTGCCAGCAGCTTATGGCGGGAGCGGCAGTACTTC. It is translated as CASSLWRERQYF.

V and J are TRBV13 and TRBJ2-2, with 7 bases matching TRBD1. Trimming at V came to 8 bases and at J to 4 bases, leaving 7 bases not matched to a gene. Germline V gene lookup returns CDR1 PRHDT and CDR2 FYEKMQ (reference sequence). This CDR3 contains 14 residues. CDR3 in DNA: TGTGCCAGCTCGACAGGGCAAGGCACCGGGGAGCTGTTTTTT. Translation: CASSTGQGTGELFF.

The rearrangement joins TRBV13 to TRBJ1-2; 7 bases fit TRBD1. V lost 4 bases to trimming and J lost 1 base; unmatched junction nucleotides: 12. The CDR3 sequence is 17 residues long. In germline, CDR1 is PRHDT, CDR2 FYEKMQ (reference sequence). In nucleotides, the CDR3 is TGTGCCAGCAGCTCCAGCTGGGGACAGCGCAGTAACTATGGCTACACCTTC. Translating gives CASSSSWGQRSNYGYTF.

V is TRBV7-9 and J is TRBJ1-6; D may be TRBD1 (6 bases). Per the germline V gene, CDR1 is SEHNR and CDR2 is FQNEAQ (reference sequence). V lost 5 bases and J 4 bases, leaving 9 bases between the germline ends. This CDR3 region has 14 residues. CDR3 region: CASSPGQYNSPLHF. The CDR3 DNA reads TGTGCCAGCAGCCCCGGACAGTATAATTCACCCCTCCACTTT. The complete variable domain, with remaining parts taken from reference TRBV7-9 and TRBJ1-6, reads DTGVSQNPRHKITKRGQNVTFRCDPISEHNRLYWYRQTLGQGPEFLTYFQNEAQLEKSRLLSDRFSAERPKGSFSTLEIQRTEQGDSAMYLCASSPGQYNSPLHFGNGTRLTVT.

The CDR3 DNA reads as TGTGCCAGCACCCAGGGGGCCTCCCTCGGGGAGCTGTTTTTT. Amino acid sequence: CASTQGASLGELFF. The chain carries TRBV3-1 (or the pseudogene TRBV3-2) and TRBJ2-2, with 8 bases that match TRBD1. Germline CDR1 reads LGHDT; CDR2 reads YNNKEL (reference sequence). The trim removed 7 bases at V and 7 bases at J, leaving 8 bases unmatched. The CDR3 sequence is 14 residues long.

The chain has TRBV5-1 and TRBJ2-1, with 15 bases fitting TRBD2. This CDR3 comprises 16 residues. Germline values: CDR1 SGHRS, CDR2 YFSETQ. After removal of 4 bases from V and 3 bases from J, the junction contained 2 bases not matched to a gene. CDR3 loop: CASSKGLAGGYNEQFF. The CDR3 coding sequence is TGCGCCAGCAGCAAGGGACTAGCGGGGGGCTACAATGAGCAGTTCTTC.

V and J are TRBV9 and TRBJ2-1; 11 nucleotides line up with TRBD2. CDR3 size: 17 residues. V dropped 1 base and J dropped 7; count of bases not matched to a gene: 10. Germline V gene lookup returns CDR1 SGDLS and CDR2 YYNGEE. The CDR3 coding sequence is TGTGCCAGCAGCGTAACCGCTAGCGGGGGGTCTAGGAATGAGCAGTTCTTC. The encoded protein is CASSVTASGGSRNEQFF.

The CDR3, as DNA: TGTGCCAGCTCACGTCCGGGACAGGCCAAGTACGAGCAGTACTTC. It translates to CASSRPGQAKYEQYF. The chain couples TRBV18 to TRBJ2-7; 8 bases agree with TRBD1. The CDR3 sequence is 15 residues long. Germline V lookup: CDR1 KGHSH, CDR2 LQKENI. After removal of 4 bases from V and 4 bases from J, the junction contained 9 bases not matched to a gene. Full variable domain (outside the CDR3, taken from reference TRBV18 and TRBJ2-7): NAGVMQNPRHLVRRRGQEARLRCSPMKGHSHVYWYRQLPEEGLKFMVYLQKENIIDESGMPKERFSAEFPKEGPSILRIQQVVRGDSAAYFCASSRPGQAKYEQYFGPGTRLTVT.

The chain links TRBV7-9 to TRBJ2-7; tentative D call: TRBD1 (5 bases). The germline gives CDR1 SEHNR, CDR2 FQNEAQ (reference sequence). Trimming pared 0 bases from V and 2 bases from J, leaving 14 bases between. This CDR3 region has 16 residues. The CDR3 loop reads CASSLAQLGAPYEQYF. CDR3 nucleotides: TGTGCCAGCAGCTTAGCGCAGTTAGGGGCCCCCTACGAGCAGTACTTC.

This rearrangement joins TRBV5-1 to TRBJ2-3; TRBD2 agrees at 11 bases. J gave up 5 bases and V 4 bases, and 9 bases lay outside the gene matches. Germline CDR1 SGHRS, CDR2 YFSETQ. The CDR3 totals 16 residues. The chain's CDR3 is CASSVYVGLAVDTQYF. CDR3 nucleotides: TGCGCCAGCAGCGTTTACGTGGGACTAGCGGTAGATACGCAGTATTTT.

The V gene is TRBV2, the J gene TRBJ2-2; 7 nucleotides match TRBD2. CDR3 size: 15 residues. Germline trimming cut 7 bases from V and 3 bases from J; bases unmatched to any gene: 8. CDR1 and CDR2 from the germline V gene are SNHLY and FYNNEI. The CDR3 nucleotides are TGTGCCAGCACTCACGCGGGAGACTACACCGGGGAGCTGTTTTTT. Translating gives CASTHAGDYTGELFF. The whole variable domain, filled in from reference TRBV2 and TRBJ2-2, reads EPEVTQTPSHQVTQMGQEVILRCVPISNHLYFYWYRQILGQKVEFLVSFYNNEISEKSEIFDDQFSVERPDGSNFTLKIRSTKLEDSAMYFCASTHAGDYTGELFFGEGSRLTVL.

The CDR3 protein is CASSLRGGESYNEQFF. The CDR3 coding sequence is TGTGCCAGCAGCCTCCGCGGGGGGGAGTCCTACAATGAGCAGTTCTTC. The chain uses TRBV11-2 and TRBJ2-1; 9 bases line up with TRBD2. The germline V gene encodes CDR1 SGHAT and CDR2 FQNNGV. This CDR3 is built from 16 residues. J gave up 1 base and V 5 bases, and 6 bases lay outside the gene matches.

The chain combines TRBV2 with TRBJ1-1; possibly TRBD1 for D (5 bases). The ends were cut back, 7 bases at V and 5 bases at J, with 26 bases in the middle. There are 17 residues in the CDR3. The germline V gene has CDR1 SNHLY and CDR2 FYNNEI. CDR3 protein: CASTGGTDRTRRTEAFF. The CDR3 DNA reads TGTGCCAGCACCGGAGGGACTGACCGTACCCGGAGAACTGAAGCTTTCTTT.

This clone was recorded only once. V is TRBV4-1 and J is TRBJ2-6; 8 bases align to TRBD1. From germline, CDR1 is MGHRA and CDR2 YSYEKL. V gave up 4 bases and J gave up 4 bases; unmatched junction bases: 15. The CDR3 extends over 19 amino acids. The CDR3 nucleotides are TGCGCCAGCAGCCCTAGAAAGGGACAGGTTGAGATGGGGGCCAACGTCCTGACTTTC. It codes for CASSPRKGQVEMGANVLTF.

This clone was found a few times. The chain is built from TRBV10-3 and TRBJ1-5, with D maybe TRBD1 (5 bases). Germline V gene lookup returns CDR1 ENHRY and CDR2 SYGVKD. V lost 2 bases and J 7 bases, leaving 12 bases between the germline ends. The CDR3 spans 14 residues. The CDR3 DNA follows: TGTGCCATCAGTGAGGAAGGGGCCGGACAGCCCCAGCATTTT. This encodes CAISEEGAGQPQHF.

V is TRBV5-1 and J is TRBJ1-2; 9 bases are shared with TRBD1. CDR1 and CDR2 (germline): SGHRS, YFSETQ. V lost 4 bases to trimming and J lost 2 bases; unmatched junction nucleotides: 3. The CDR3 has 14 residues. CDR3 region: CASSATGGNYGYTF. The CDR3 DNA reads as TGCGCCAGCAGCGCTACAGGGGGCAACTATGGCTACACCTTC.

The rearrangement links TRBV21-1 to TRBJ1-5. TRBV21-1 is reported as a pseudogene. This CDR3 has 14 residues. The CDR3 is CASSPKRVTQPQHF. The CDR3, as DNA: TGTGCCAGCAGCCCTAAGCGGGTAACGCAGCCCCAGCATTTT.

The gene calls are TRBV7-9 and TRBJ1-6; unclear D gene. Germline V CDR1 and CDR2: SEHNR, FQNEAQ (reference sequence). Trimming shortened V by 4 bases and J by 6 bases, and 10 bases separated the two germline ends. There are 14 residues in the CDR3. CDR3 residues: CASSSAGSNSPLHF. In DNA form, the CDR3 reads TGTGCCAGCAGCTCGGCGGGCAGTAATTCACCCCTCCACTTT.

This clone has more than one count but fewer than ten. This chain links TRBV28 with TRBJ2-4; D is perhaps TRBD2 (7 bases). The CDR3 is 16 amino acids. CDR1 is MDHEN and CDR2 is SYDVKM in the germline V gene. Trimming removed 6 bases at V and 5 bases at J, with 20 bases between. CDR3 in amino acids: CASRPLGGRRQNIQYF. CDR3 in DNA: TGTGCCAGCAGACCCTTGGGGGGGCGCAGGCAAAACATTCAGTACTTC.

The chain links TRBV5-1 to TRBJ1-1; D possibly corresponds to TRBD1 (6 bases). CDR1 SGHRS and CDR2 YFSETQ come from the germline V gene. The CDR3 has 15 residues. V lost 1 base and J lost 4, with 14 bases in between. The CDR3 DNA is TGCGCCAGCAGCTTGAGTGAGGGGGTTGGCACTGAAGCTTTCTTT. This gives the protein CASSLSEGVGTEAFF.

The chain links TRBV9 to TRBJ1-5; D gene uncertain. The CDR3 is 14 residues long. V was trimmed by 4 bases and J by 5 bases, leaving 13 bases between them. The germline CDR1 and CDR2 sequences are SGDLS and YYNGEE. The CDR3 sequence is CASSLGPSDQPQHF. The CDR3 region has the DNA TGTGCCAGCAGCTTAGGTCCCTCGGATCAGCCCCAGCATTTT.

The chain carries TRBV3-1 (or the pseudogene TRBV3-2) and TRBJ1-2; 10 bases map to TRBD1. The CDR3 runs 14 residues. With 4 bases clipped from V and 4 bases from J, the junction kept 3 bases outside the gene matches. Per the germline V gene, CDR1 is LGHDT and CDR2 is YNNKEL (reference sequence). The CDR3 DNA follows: TGTGCCAGCAGCCCGACAGGGGGCAGCTATGGCTACACCTTC. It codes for CASSPTGGSYGYTF.

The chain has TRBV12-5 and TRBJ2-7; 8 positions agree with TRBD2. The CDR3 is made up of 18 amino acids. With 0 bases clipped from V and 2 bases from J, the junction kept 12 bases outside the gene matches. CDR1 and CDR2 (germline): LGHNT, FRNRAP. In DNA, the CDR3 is TGTGCTAGTGGTTTGGTACTTTCGGGAGGGATTATAGCCTACGAGCAGTACTTC. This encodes CASGLVLSGGIIAYEQYF. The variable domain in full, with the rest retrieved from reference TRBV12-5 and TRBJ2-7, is DARVTQTPRHKVTEMGQEVTMRCQPILGHNTVFWYRQTMMQGLELLAYFRNRAPLDDSGMPKDRFSAEMPDATLATLKIQPSEPRDSAVYFCASGLVLSGGIIAYEQYFGPGTRLTVT.

DNA of the CDR3: TGTGCCAGCAGCGTACGGGCGGGGATCTCTGGAAACACCATATATTTT. Amino acid sequence: CASSVRAGISGNTIYF. This rearrangement joins TRBV9 to TRBJ1-3; D call uncertain. Germline V gives CDR1 SGDLS, CDR2 YYNGEE. The germline V and J ends were trimmed by 1 base and 0 bases, with 11 bases remaining between them. There are 16 residues in the CDR3.

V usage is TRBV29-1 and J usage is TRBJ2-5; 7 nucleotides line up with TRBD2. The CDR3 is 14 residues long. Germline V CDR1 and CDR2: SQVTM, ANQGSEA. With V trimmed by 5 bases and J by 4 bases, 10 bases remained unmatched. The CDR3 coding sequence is TGCAGCGTTAGTGGGGCCACGGGAGGAGAGACCCAGTACTTC. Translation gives CSVSGATGGETQYF.